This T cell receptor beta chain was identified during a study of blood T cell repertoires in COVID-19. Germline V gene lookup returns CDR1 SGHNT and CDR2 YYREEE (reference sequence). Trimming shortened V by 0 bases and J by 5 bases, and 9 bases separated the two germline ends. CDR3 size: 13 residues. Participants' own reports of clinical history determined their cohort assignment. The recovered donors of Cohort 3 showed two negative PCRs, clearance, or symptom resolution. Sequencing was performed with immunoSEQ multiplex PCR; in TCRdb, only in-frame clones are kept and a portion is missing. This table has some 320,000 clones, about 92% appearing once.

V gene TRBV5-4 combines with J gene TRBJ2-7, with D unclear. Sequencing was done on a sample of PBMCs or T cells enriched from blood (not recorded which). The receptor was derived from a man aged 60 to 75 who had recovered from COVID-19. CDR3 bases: TGTGCCAGCAGCTTGGTTGGCGGTGACGAGCAGTACTTC. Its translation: CASSLVGGDEQYF.